This TCR beta chain was sequenced during a study of T cells in Graves' hyperthyroidism and ophthalmopathy. The CDR3 length is 13 residues. V dropped 5 bases and J dropped 1 base, with 8 bases sitting between them. Germline V lookup: CDR1 MDHEN, CDR2 SYDVKM. Template material for amplifying TCR beta CDR3 regions consisted of RNA transcripts. An initial round of RT-PCR targeting the TCR CDR3 relied on the HTBI primer set. TCRdb re-derived calls from the multiplex PCR reads in MiXCR, one entry per CDR3 protein. Here the sample spans 300,000 to 400,000 distinct CDR3 sequences, over 20% being singletons. This clonotype has a count of ten or more. Its antigen is still unknown. Study results and limitations: Most clonotypes that expanded in the thyroid above 0.001 also showed up in blood.

This rearrangement joins TRBV28 to TRBJ2-5; D remains ambiguous. Sequenced input: blood. The sequence was obtained from a woman between 50 and 59 years old with Graves' hyperthyroidism. The CDR3 DNA reads TGTGCCAGCAGTCCCTGGGGCCAAGAGACCCAGTACTTC. It specifies CASSPWGQETQYF.